This T cell receptor beta chain was observed in a study of T cell responses to AZD1222 COVID-19 vaccine (dated by TCRdb to the early 2020s). In the study overall: A total of more than 230 trial participants underwent TCR sequencing, of whom 200 to 220 had received two doses of AZD1222 and some 25 had received two doses of the MenACWY control vaccine. Trial participants were enrolled into age subgroups of 18-55, 56-69 and 70-plus years, which contained approximately 150, 30 and 60 TCR-sequenced participants, respectively. The research as a whole found: Nearly half of unique spike-specific TCRs reportedly recognized epitopes outside regions mutated in the B.1.351 and B.1.1.7 variants. No day 14 peak-response samples were available, so repertoires were characterized only after the peak T cell response. Most participants were white British and females outnumbered males, and the authors suggested that clonal diversity may have been underestimated. Only five to seven AZD1222 recipients were SARS-CoV-2 seropositive at baseline, limiting conclusions about previously exposed vaccinees. Vaccine-associated CD4 TCRs spanned the whole spike protein, with dominant responses in regions 160-218 and 743-854. A significant rise in spike-specific TCR breadth and depth was observed after two AZD1222 doses relative to day 0 and relative to MenACWY recipients. The 56-69-year group was small, and its depth increase did not reach significance, likely because of low power.

In the paper's terms, the time point label means: about 28 days (+/-7) after the second vaccine dose. Because spike-specific TCR depth and breadth did not differ between the two schedules, AZD1222 recipients who got a second dose at roughly 4 weeks were pooled with those who got a second dose at roughly 12 weeks. Vaccinee samples were obtained from the UK trials COV001 and COV002, which included a single-blind randomized controlled phase 2/3 trial of AZD1222 (ChAdOx1 nCoV-19) in healthy adults. For TCRbeta chain sequencing, PBMC samples from trial participants were taken at day 0 and at day 28 after the second dose. The CDR3 regions of human TCRbeta chains were analyzed by immunosequencing. Processing in the source paper ran as follows. TCRs in the repertoires were matched against a reference library of SARS-CoV-2-specific TCRs that had been generated with the MIRA antigen-specificity platform. Breadth was defined as the fraction of unique TCRs that were SARS-CoV-2-associated. Depth was defined as the fraction of total T cells that were SARS-CoV-2-associated. Using the MIRA data, each spike-specific TCR was mapped to the spike region that the TCR reacts to and placed in a CD4 or CD8 class. Log10-transformed breadth and depth values were compared by one-way ANOVA with Sidak's multiple comparisons tests. Imported from immuneACCESS, the table was reduced by TCRdb to in-frame sequences with V and J called. These copies leave out some clones; in studies compared against another copy, an unresolved V gene accounts for under half, and the cause of the remainder is not known. V and J calls and clone size follow that table, whereas D and trimming were derived from the DNA. Here the sample has 92,000 or so clones; about 88% occur a single time. The ten largest clones take up roughly 5% of the sample.

The CDR1 and CDR2 encoded by the germline V gene are MGHDK and SYGVNS. The junction carries 7 bases between V and J, which are trimmed by 6 bases and 1 base respectively. The CDR3 numbers 12 residues from cysteine through phenylalanine. Of the read, only the CDR3 DNA is kept; its 36 bases are in frame from base 1. Of note for this clone: Which antigen it targets is not known. Per-base quality was not reported, and no clone a single base away is much larger than it.

The material was peripheral blood, obtained 28 days after the second AZD1222 dose. The V and J genes are TRBV25-1 and TRBJ2-7; TRBD2 could be the D gene, as 5 bases match. The receptor's source is an adult who received the AZD1222 COVID-19 vaccine. The DNA sequence is as follows: TGTGCCAGCAGGAGGGAATCCTACGAGCAGTACTTC. This yields the protein CASRRESYEQYF.